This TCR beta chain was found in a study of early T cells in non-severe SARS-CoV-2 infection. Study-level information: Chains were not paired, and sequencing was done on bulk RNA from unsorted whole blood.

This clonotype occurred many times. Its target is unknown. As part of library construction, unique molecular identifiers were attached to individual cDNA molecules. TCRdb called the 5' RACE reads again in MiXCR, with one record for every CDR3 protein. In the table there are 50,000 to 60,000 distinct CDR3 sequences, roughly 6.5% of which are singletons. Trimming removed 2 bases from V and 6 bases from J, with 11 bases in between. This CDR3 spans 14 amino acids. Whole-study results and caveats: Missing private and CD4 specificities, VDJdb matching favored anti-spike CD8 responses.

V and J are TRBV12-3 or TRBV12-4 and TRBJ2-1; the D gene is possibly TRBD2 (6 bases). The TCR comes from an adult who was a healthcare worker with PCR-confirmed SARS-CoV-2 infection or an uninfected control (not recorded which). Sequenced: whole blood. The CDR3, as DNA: TGTGCCAGCAGTTTAACTAGCTACGGCAATGAGCAGTTCTTC. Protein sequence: CASSLTSYGNEQFF.